Each of the 8 T cell receptor beta chains below was sequenced from the same sample in a study of T cells after yellow fever vaccination. TCRdb called the 5' RACE reads again in MiXCR, with one record for every CDR3 protein. The sample lists a few hundred thousand distinct CDR3 sequences, approximately 4% occurring once. Sequences were derived from PBMCs, sampled 15 days after the yellow fever booster vaccination. These receptors were taken from a man aged 18-30 years who received the YFV17D yellow fever vaccine.

This clonotype was recorded at least ten times. The rearrangement uses TRBV12-3 or TRBV12-4 and TRBJ2-5; TRBD2 might be the D (6 bases). V was shortened by 4 bases and J by 5 bases, with 11 bases between the two germline ends. The CDR3 runs 13 residues. The CDR3 loop reads CASSWTTAETQYF. In DNA form, the CDR3 reads TGTGCCAGCAGTTGGACTACCGCCGAGACCCAGTACTTC.

This clonotype has a handful of counts. The chain joins TRBV15 to TRBJ2-5; D ambiguous. The CDR3 covers 13 residues. CDR1 is LNHNV and CDR2 is YYDKDF in the germline V gene (reference sequence). V lost 0 bases and J 4 bases, leaving 6 bases between the germline ends. CDR3 coding DNA: TGTGCCACCAGCAGAGATTTGTTAGAGACCCAGTACTTC. It translates to CATSRDLLETQYF.

This clonotype came up many times. The chain couples TRBV5-1 to TRBJ1-3; D uncertain. CDR1 SGHRS and CDR2 YFSETQ come from the germline V gene. Trimming removed 0 bases at V and 4 bases at J, with 11 bases between. There are 15 residues in the CDR3. CDR3 amino acids: CASSLERGQGNTIYF. As DNA, the CDR3 is TGCGCCAGCAGCTTGGAACGAGGCCAGGGAAACACCATATATTTT.

Many counts were recorded for this clonotype. CDR3 in amino acids: CASSWGSGGEGDTQYF. The CDR3, as DNA: TGCGCCAGCAGCTGGGGCAGCGGGGGGGAAGGAGATACGCAGTATTTT. The V gene is TRBV5-1, the J gene TRBJ2-3; 10 nucleotides agree with TRBD2. CDR3 length: 16 residues. The ends lost 3 bases at V and 5 bases at J; junction bases unmatched: 9. Germline V lookup: CDR1 SGHRS, CDR2 YFSETQ.

The rearrangement joins TRBV7-2 to TRBJ2-1; 10 nucleotides agree with TRBD1. This CDR3 comprises 15 residues. V lost 5 bases to trimming and J lost 8 bases; unmatched junction nucleotides: 9. Germline V CDR1 and CDR2: SGHTA, FQGNSA. DNA for the CDR3: TGTGCCAGCAGCGGCCGGGACAGGGGAATAGATGAGCAGTTCTTC. This gives the protein CASSGRDRGIDEQFF.

This clonotype was seen ten or more times. V is TRBV7-2 and J is TRBJ2-5, with D possibly TRBD1 on 6 matching bases. CDR1 and CDR2 from the germline V gene are SGHTA and FQGNSA. The CDR3 length is 13 residues. Trimming removed 8 bases from V and 2 bases from J, with 12 bases in between. In DNA form, the CDR3 reads TGTGCCAGCTTAGTGGACAGACAAGAGACCCAGTACTTC. Its protein product is CASLVDRQETQYF.

The genes are TRBV2 and TRBJ2-5; possible D gene TRBD1, 6 bases. The CDR3 is 12 amino acids. V was cut by 6 bases and J by 4 bases, with 9 bases left in between. Germline V gene data show CDR1 as SNHLY and CDR2 as FYNNEI. For the CDR3, the DNA is TGTGCCAGCAGGGACAGAGGAGAGACCCAGTACTTC. This encodes CASRDRGETQYF.

This clonotype was counted at least ten times. In DNA form, the CDR3 reads TGTGCCAGCAGCTATCTAGCGGGGGGCCCTTCGAGCTCCTACAATGAGCAGTTCTTC. This encodes CASSYLAGGPSSSYNEQFF. This sequence joins TRBV7-6 and TRBJ2-1; TRBD2 aligns across 11 bases. The germline gives CDR1 SGHVS, CDR2 FNYEAQ. V was pared by 4 bases and J by 0 bases, with 11 bases of the junction left unmatched. The CDR3 consists of 19 residues.